This T cell receptor (beta chain) was recovered during a study of control samples from healthy donors and cancer patients. This clone occurred once. CDR1 SGDLS and CDR2 YYNGEE come from the germline V gene. With 4 bases removed from V and 3 bases from J, the gap between germline ends came to 8 bases. This CDR3 spans 13 amino acids. Using immunoSEQ multiplex PCR, the repertoire was profiled, and TCRdb retains in-frame clones only, with some absent. Altogether roughly 130,000 clones are present, 93% being singletons, with the ten largest covering about 1.5%. The chain is built from TRBV9 and TRBJ1-3, with D unresolved. Sequences were obtained from PBMCs. The TCR originated in a man between 50 and 59 years old with head and neck cancer. CDR3 bases: TGTGCCAGCAGCATGGGTCGTGGAAACACCATATATTTT. Translated, it gives CASSMGRGNTIYF.